This passage covers 19 T cell receptor beta chains from one sample sequenced in a study of cytomegalovirus exposure and HLA in healthy donors. The PCR used 60 Vbeta and 13 Jbeta primers. Repertoires were generated with immunoSEQ multiplex PCR, while TCRdb's copy carries only in-frame clones and drops some. The sample contains about 130,000 clones, about 78% of which appear only once. The sample consisted of PBMCs. These receptors originate from a man aged 30 to 39 in good health and CMV-seronegative.

This chain joins TRBV13 and TRBJ2-1; D is uncertain. The V gene's germline CDR1 is PRHDT and CDR2 FYEKMQ (reference sequence). Trimming pared 0 bases from V and 1 base from J, leaving 7 bases between. This CDR3 is 15 amino acids long. CDR3 nucleotide sequence: TGTGCCAGCAGCTTAGGCACACAGTCCTACAATGAGCAGTTCTTC. Residues: CASSLGTQSYNEQFF. The variable domain in full, with the rest retrieved from reference TRBV13 and TRBJ2-1, is AAGVIQSPRHLIKEKRETATLKCYPIPRHDTVYWYQQGPGQDPQFLISFYEKMQSDKGSIPDRFSAQQFSDYHSELNMSSLELGDSALYFCASSLGTQSYNEQFFGPGTRLTVL.

About this clone itself: The CDR3 carries no conserved terminal phenylalanine or tryptophan, so it likely arises from a read error. It is unclear where the CDR3 begins or ends on the DNA, so no DNA is shown, and the CDR3 is as TCRdb lists it. This chain joins TRBV6-1 and TRBJ2-7; the table calls TRBD1, which could not be checked here. The CDR3 is 11 residues long, counting both termini. Germline loops: CDR1 MNHNS, CDR2 SASEGT. CDR3: CASSAWDRVGI.

The rearrangement links TRBV7-2 to TRBJ1-3; D unclear. The CDR3 is 16 residues long. Germline-derived CDR1 and CDR2 are SGHTA and FQGNSA. The V and J ends lost 3 bases and 0 bases respectively, with 12 bases between them. The CDR3 nucleotides read TGTGCCAGCAGCTTGCGCACGGAGAGCTCTGGAAACACCATATATTTT. The encoded protein is CASSLRTESSGNTIYF.

CDR3 sequence: CASSLDIGQGIDTQYF. DNA for the CDR3: TGCGCCAGCAGCTTGGATATTGGACAGGGGATAGATACGCAGTATTTT. The V and J genes are TRBV5-1 and TRBJ2-3; 9 nucleotides agree with TRBD1. V dropped 0 bases and J dropped 5; count of bases not matched to a gene: 7. The CDR3 extends over 16 amino acids. Looked up from germline, CDR1 is SGHRS and CDR2 is YFSETQ. Full variable domain (missing parts from reference TRBV5-1 and TRBJ2-3): KAGVTQTPRYLIKTRGQQVTLSCSPISGHRSVSWYQQTPGQGLQFLFEYFSETQRNKGNFPGRFSGRQFSNSRSEMNVSTLELGDSALYLCASSLDIGQGIDTQYFGPGTRLTVL.

The chain has TRBV28 and TRBJ2-7; 8 bases map to TRBD2. Losses at the gene ends were 6 bases for V and 2 bases for J; bases not matched to a gene: 12. This CDR3 has 16 residues. The V gene's germline CDR1 is MDHEN and CDR2 SYDVKM. CDR3 residues: CASSPSIGRGAYEQYF. The CDR3 DNA is TGTGCCAGCAGCCCGAGCATAGGGCGGGGGGCCTACGAGCAGTACTTC.

J is TRBJ1-2 and V is TRBV6-5; D is ambiguous. Looked up from germline, CDR1 is MNHEY and CDR2 is SVGAGI. The CDR3 runs 13 residues. Between the trimmed V and J ends, which lost 0 bases and 10 bases, there was a span of 12 bases. This CDR3 is CASSYSRGLDYTF. The CDR3 nucleotides are TGTGCCAGCAGTTACTCGAGAGGGTTAGACTACACCTTC.

The rearrangement links TRBV11-2 to TRBJ1-3, with D possibly matching TRBD1 (6 bases). Per germline, CDR1 SGHAT and CDR2 FQNNGV. This CDR3 region has 15 residues. V lost 3 bases and J 4 bases, leaving 13 bases between the germline ends. The CDR3 sequence is CASSFEPGAGNTIYF. CDR3 in DNA: TGTGCCAGCAGCTTTGAACCAGGGGCCGGAAACACCATATATTTT.

V usage is TRBV6-5 and J usage is TRBJ2-1; 7 nucleotides match TRBD1. The germline gives CDR1 MNHEY, CDR2 SVGAGI. After removal of 6 bases from V and 8 bases from J, the junction contained 7 bases not matched to a gene. This CDR3 region has 13 residues. The CDR3 DNA is TGTGCCAGCAGCTACCGGGACAGTGATGAGCAGTTCTTC. It is translated as CASSYRDSDEQFF.

The chain recombines TRBV11-2 with TRBJ2-1, with TRBD1 matching 7 bases. This CDR3 is 16 amino acids long. The junction had 8 bases not matched to a gene; V was cut back by 2 bases and J by 4 bases. CDR1 is SGHAT and CDR2 is FQNNGV in the germline V gene. The CDR3, as DNA: TGTGCCAGCAGCTTACATACCGGGACAGAGTACAATGAGCAGTTCTTC. This sequence encodes CASSLHTGTEYNEQFF.

The chain uses TRBV30 and TRBJ2-3; D gene uncertain. This CDR3 has 18 amino acids. V lost 0 bases and J 2 bases, leaving 21 bases between the germline ends. The V gene's germline CDR1 is GTSNPN and CDR2 SVGIG (reference sequence). The CDR3 DNA follows: TGTGCCTGGAGTGTAATCAGGCCTACTCACAATTTCACAGATACGCAGTATTTT. Encoded protein: CAWSVIRPTHNFTDTQYF. Variable domain in full (rest from reference TRBV30 and TRBJ2-3): SQTIHQWPATLVQPVGSPLSLECTVEGTSNPNLYWYRQAAGRGLQLLFYSVGIGQISSEVPQNLSASRPQDRQFILSSKKLLLSDSGFYLCAWSVIRPTHNFTDTQYFGPGTRLTVL.

The rearrangement uses TRBV28 and TRBJ1-1, with TRBD1 matching over 10 bases. This CDR3 is built from 14 residues. Germline trimming cut 4 bases from V and 4 bases from J; bases unmatched to any gene: 3. CDR1 and CDR2 (germline): MDHEN, SYDVKM. As DNA, the CDR3 is TGTGCCAGCAGTTACTGGACAGGGGGCACTGAAGCTTTCTTT. This encodes CASSYWTGGTEAFF.

The chain uses TRBV7-3 and TRBJ2-7; TRBD2 aligns across 7 bases. There are 13 residues in the CDR3. Germline CDR1 reads SGHTA; CDR2 reads FQGTGA. The J segment lost 5 bases and the V segment lost 3 bases, leaving 4 bases of the junction unmatched. CDR3 sequence reads: CASSFGGGNEQYF. Here the CDR3 DNA reads TGTGCCAGCAGCTTTGGGGGGGGTAACGAGCAGTACTTC.

This chain joins TRBV5-4 and TRBJ2-1, with 10 nucleotides matching TRBD2. V was pared by 2 bases and J by 4 bases, with 6 bases of the junction left unmatched. The CDR3 sequence is 16 residues long. Germline V lookup: CDR1 SGHNT, CDR2 YYREEE (reference sequence). CDR3 bases: TGTGCCAGCAGCTTTAGCGGGGGGACCCCGTACAATGAGCAGTTCTTC. Translation: CASSFSGGTPYNEQFF.

This rearrangement joins TRBV13 to TRBJ2-3, with 13 bases aligning to TRBD2. J lost 6 bases, V lost 5 bases, and 5 bases had no gene match. Germline CDR1 is PRHDT and CDR2 is FYEKMQ (reference sequence). The CDR3 runs 15 residues. The CDR3 here is CASSPTSGGADTQYF. CDR3 sequence (DNA): TGTGCCAGCAGCCCCACTAGCGGGGGGGCGGATACGCAGTATTTT.

The chain links TRBV6-1 to TRBJ1-5, with unresolved D. This CDR3 has 14 amino acids. Germline V gene data show CDR1 as MNHNS and CDR2 as SASEGT. V lost 6 bases and J 2 bases, leaving 11 bases between the germline ends. CDR3 bases: TGTGCCAGCAGCCCCAGTGGTGGCAATCAGCCCCAGCATTTT. It encodes CASSPSGGNQPQHF.

The chain links TRBV4-2 to TRBJ2-1, with D perhaps TRBD2 (6 bases). CDR1 and CDR2 (germline): LGHNA, YNFKEQ. Trimming left V 3 bases short and J 0 bases short, with 12 bases between. This CDR3 comprises 16 residues. This CDR3 is CASSQDYLSSYNEQFF. The CDR3, as DNA: TGTGCCAGCAGCCAGGACTACCTGAGCTCCTACAATGAGCAGTTCTTC.

This clone was detected a few times. The gene calls are TRBV18 and TRBJ1-3; D gene ambiguous. CDR1 is KGHSH, CDR2 LQKENI, per germline. The CDR3 consists of 15 residues. Trimming removed 3 bases at V and 0 bases at J, with 9 bases between. CDR3 sequence: CASSPPVNSGNTIYF. CDR3 in DNA: TGTGCCAGCTCACCTCCGGTCAACTCTGGAAACACCATATATTTT.

The V and J genes are TRBV10-3 and TRBJ2-7, with 15 bases that match TRBD2. Per germline, CDR1 ENHRY and CDR2 SYGVKD. The CDR3 loop spans 15 amino acids. The trim removed 8 bases at V and 6 bases at J, leaving 8 bases unmatched. CDR3 in amino acids: CAIGTSGGPSTEQYF. The CDR3 DNA reads as TGTGCCATCGGGACTAGCGGGGGGCCCTCTACCGAGCAGTACTTC.

Worth noting for this clone: The sample holds other DNA sequences that translate to the same CDR3. The chain recombines TRBV18 with TRBJ2-7; the D gene is possibly TRBD1 (6 bases). The germline V gene has CDR1 KGHSH and CDR2 LQKENI. This CDR3 comprises 14 residues. Between the trimmed V and J ends, which lost 0 bases and 4 bases, there was a span of 10 bases. The CDR3 DNA reads as TGTGCCAGCTCACCACCGGGACAACCTTACGAGCAGTACTTC. Residues: CASSPPGQPYEQYF.